This TCR beta chain was identified in a study of blood T cell repertoires in COVID-19. Study summary: COVID-19 samples from acute and convalescent phases originated in the United States, Italy and Spain. Sources were T cells, B-cell-depleted T cells, or PBMCs; the material itself was cDNA or gDNA.

In the study's own analysis: Estimated nucleated cell counts came from reference gene primer amplification. Sequenced by immunoSEQ multiplex PCR; TCRdb stores in-frame clones only, minus some. V and J calls and clone size are those listed in that table; D and trimming were worked out from the DNA. The data hold about 120,000 clones, with more than 70% observed a single time. This CDR3 comprises 14 residues. V was shortened by 4 bases and J by 3 bases, with 13 bases between the two germline ends. The germline CDR1 and CDR2 sequences are SGHVS and FNYEAQ. The sequencing sample was made of peripheral blood. V and J are TRBV7-6 and TRBJ2-7, with TRBD1 as a possible D gene (6 bases). This sequence was found in a woman aged 80 or older with acute or convalescent COVID-19. The CDR3 coding sequence is TGTGCCAGCAGCTCGGACAGTAGGAACTACGAGCAGTACTTC. Protein sequence: CASSSDSRNYEQYF.